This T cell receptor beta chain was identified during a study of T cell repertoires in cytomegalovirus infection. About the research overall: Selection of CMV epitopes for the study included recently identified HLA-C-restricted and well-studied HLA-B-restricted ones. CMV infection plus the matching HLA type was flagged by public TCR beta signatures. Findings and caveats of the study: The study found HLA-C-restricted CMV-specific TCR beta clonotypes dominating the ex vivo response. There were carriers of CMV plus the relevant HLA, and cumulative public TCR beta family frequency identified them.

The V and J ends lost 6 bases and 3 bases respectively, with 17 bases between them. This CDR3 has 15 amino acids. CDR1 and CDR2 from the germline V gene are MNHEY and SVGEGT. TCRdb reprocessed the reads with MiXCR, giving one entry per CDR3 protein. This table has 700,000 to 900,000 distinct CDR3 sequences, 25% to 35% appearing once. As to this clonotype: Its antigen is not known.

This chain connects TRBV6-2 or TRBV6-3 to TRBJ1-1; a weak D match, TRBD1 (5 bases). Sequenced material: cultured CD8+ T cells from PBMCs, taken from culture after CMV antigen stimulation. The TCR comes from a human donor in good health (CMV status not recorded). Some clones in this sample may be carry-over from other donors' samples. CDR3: CASSSYGRGDTEAFF. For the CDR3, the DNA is TGTGCCAGCAGCTCCTACGGGCGAGGGGACACTGAAGCTTTCTTT.